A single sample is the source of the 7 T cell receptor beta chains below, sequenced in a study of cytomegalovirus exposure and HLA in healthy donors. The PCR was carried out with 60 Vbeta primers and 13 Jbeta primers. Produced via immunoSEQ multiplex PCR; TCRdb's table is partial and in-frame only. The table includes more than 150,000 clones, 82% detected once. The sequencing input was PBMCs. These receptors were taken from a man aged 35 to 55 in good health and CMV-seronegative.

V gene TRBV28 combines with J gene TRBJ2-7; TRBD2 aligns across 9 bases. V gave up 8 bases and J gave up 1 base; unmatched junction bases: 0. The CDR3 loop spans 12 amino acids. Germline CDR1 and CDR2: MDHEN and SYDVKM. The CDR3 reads CASAGGSYEQYF. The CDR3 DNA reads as TGTGCCAGCGCGGGGGGGTCCTACGAGCAGTACTTC. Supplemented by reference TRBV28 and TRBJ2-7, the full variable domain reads DVKVTQSSRYLVKRTGEKVFLECVQDMDHENMFWYRQDPGLGLRLIYFSYDVKMKEKGDIPEGYSVSREKKERFSLILESASTNQTSMYLCASAGGSYEQYFGPGTRLTVT.

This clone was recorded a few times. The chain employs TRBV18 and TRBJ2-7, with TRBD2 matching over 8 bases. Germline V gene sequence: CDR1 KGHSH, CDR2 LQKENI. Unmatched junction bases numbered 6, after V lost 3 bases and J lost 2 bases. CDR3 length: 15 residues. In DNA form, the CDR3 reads TGTGCCAGCTCACCTCTGGCGGGGGGCCCCTACGAGCAGTACTTC. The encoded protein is CASSPLAGGPYEQYF.

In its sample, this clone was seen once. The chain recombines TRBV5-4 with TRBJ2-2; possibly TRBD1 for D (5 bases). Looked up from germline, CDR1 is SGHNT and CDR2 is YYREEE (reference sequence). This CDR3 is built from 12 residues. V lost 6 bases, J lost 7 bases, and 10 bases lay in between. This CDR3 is CASTREDGELFF. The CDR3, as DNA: TGTGCCAGCACCAGGGAAGACGGGGAGCTGTTTTTT.

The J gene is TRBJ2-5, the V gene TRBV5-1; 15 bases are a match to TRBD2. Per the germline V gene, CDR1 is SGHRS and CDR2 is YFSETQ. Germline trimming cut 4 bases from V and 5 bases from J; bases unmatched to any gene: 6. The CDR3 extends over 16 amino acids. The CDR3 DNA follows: TGCGCCAGCAGCAAGGGGACTAGCGGGGGGCCGGAGACCCAGTACTTC. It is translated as CASSKGTSGGPETQYF. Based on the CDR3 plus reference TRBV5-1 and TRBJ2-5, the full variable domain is KAGVTQTPRYLIKTRGQQVTLSCSPISGHRSVSWYQQTPGQGLQFLFEYFSETQRNKGNFPGRFSGRQFSNSRSEMNVSTLELGDSALYLCASSKGTSGGPETQYFGPGTRLLVL.

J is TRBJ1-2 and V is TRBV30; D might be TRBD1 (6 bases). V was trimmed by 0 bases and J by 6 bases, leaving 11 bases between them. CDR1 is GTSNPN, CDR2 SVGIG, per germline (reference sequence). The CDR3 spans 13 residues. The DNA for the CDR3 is TGTGCCTGGAGTGTCCAGGGGAGTGATGGCTACACCTTC. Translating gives CAWSVQGSDGYTF. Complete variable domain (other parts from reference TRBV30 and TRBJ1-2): SQTIHQWPATLVQPVGSPLSLECTVEGTSNPNLYWYRQAAGRGLQLLFYSVGIGQISSEVPQNLSASRPQDRQFILSSKKLLLSDSGFYLCAWSVQGSDGYTFGSGTRLTVV.

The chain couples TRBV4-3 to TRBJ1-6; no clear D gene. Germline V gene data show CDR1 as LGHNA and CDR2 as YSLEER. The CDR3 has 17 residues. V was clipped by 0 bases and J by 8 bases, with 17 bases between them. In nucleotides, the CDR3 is TGCGCCAGCAGCCAAGAATGGGAGCATTGGCCCTATTCACCCCTCCACTTT. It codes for CASSQEWEHWPYSPLHF.

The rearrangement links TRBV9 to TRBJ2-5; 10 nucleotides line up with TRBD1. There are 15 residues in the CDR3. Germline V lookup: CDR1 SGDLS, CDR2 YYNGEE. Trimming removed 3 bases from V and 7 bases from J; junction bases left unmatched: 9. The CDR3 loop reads CASSGVTGGAGTQYF. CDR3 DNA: TGTGCCAGCAGCGGAGTGACAGGGGGCGCAGGGACCCAGTACTTC. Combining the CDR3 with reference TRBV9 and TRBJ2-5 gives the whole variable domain DSGVTQTPKHLITATGQRVTLRCSPRSGDLSVYWYQQSLDQGLQFLIQYYNGEERAKGNILERFSAQQFPDLHSELNLSSLELGDSALYFCASSGVTGGAGTQYFGPGTRLLVL.